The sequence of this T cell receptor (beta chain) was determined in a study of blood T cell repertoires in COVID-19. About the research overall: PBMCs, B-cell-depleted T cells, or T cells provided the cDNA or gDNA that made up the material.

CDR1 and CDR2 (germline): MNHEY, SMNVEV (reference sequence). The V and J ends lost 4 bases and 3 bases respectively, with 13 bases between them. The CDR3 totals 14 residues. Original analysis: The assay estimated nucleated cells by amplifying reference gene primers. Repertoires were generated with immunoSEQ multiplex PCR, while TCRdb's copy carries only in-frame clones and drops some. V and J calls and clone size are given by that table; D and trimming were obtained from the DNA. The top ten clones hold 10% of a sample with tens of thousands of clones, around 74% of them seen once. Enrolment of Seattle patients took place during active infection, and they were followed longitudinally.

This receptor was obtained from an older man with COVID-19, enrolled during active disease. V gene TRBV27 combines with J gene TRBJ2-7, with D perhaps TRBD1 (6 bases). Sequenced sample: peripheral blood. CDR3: CASSSPGQNYEQYF. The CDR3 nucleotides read TGTGCCAGCAGTTCGCCGGGACAAAACTACGAGCAGTACTTC.